The 14 T cell receptor beta chains listed next were all sequenced from one sample in a study of OX40 agonist ivuxolimab in advanced cancers. Using immunoSEQ multiplex PCR, the repertoire was profiled, and TCRdb retains in-frame clones only, with some absent. The sample has 95,000 to 100,000 clones, just under 85% seen once. The sequencing here drew on CD4+ or CD8+ T cells sorted from blood, taken in a trial of the OX40 agonist ivuxolimab. The receptor set was obtained from an adult with an advanced solid tumor such as melanoma, head and neck, liver or kidney cancer.

This chain links TRBV19 with TRBJ1-1; TRBD1 might be the D (5 bases). This CDR3 is built from 18 residues. The V gene lost 1 base and the J gene lost 2 bases, with 20 bases spanning the gap. Germline loops: CDR1 LNHDA, CDR2 SQIVND (reference sequence). In DNA, the CDR3 is TGTGCCAGTAGTATAGTTAGGGCACTGCATGGGGGAAACACTGAAGCTTTCTTT. Its protein is CASSIVRALHGGNTEAFF.

The rearrangement uses TRBV13 and TRBJ2-3, with TRBD1 matching 9 bases. The V gene's germline CDR1 is PRHDT and CDR2 FYEKMQ (reference sequence). CDR3 size: 18 residues. Trimming removed 1 base from V and 7 bases from J; junction bases left unmatched: 15. CDR3 DNA: TGTGCCAGCAGCTTAGACCTCCGGAACAGGGGGCGCGATTATACGCAGTATTTT. Translation: CASSLDLRNRGRDYTQYF.

The genes are TRBV2 and TRBJ2-5; D perhaps matches TRBD1 (6 bases). V was trimmed by 8 bases and J by 5 bases, leaving 9 bases between them. Germline V lookup: CDR1 SNHLY, CDR2 FYNNEI. The CDR3 sequence is 11 residues long. The CDR3 sequence: CASGGWETQYF. Here the CDR3 DNA reads TGTGCCAGCGGGGGCTGGGAGACCCAGTACTTC.

The rearrangement links TRBV5-1 to TRBJ2-5, with 13 bases that match TRBD2. Trimming cost V 0 bases and J 1 base; bases outside gene matches: 9. This CDR3 has 19 residues. Germline CDR1 and CDR2: SGHRS and YFSETQ. The CDR3: CASSLGRDWTSGGQETQYF. CDR3 nucleotide sequence: TGCGCCAGCAGCTTGGGGCGAGACTGGACTAGCGGGGGCCAAGAGACCCAGTACTTC.

This clone was counted between two and nine times. J is TRBJ2-3 and V is TRBV6-6; 12 bases are shared with TRBD2. Germline CDR1 reads MNHNY; CDR2 reads SVGAGI (reference sequence). V was pared by 2 bases and J by 6 bases, with 0 bases of the junction left unmatched. The CDR3 totals 14 residues. As DNA, the CDR3 is TGTGCCAGCAGTTACGGACTAGCGGGGGATACGCAGTATTTT. Protein product: CASSYGLAGDTQYF.

The rearrangement joins TRBV7-2 to TRBJ2-1; the match to TRBD2 covers 10 bases. Germline loops: CDR1 SGHTA, CDR2 FQGNSA. V was pared by 6 bases and J by 7 bases, with 9 bases of the junction left unmatched. This CDR3 is built from 15 residues. Here the CDR3 reads CASRRPSGSGNEQFF. The CDR3 region has the DNA TGTGCCAGCAGGCGACCTAGCGGGAGTGGTAATGAGCAGTTCTTC. The variable domain in full, with the rest retrieved from reference TRBV7-2 and TRBJ2-1, is GAGVSQSPSNKVTEKGKDVELRCDPISGHTALYWYRQSLGQGLEFLIYFQGNSAPDKSGLPSDRFSAERTGGSVSTLTIQRTQQEDSAVYLCASRRPSGSGNEQFFGPGTRLTVL.

The gene calls are TRBV6-4 and TRBJ2-3; D perhaps matches TRBD2 (5 bases). Trimming removed 4 bases from V and 4 bases from J, with 9 bases in between. The CDR3 sequence is 13 residues long. CDR1 is MRHNA and CDR2 is SNTAGT in the germline V gene. CDR3 loop: CASSAERSDTQYF. CDR3 DNA: TGTGCCAGCAGTGCGGAGCGGTCAGATACGCAGTATTTT.

This CDR3 reads CASSVPGYEQYF. The CDR3 nucleotides are TGTGCCAGTAGTGTTCCCGGGTACGAGCAGTACTTC. J is TRBJ2-7 and V is TRBV19; no reliable D call. This CDR3 is 12 amino acids long. Looked up from germline, CDR1 is LNHDA and CDR2 is SQIVND (reference sequence). The germline V and J ends were trimmed by 5 bases and 4 bases, with 9 bases remaining between them.

The V call is TRBV4-3, the J call TRBJ1-6; D remains unclear. V lost 4 bases and J 6 bases, leaving 10 bases between the germline ends. Looked up from germline, CDR1 is LGHNA and CDR2 is YSLEER. The CDR3 has 14 amino acids. CDR3 sequence (DNA): TGCGCCAGCAGCCGATCCGGGTTTAATTCACCCCTCCACTTT. It codes for CASSRSGFNSPLHF.

This clone showed up just a few times. This sequence joins TRBV5-6 and TRBJ1-5, with D uncertain. CDR3 length equals 11 residues. From germline, CDR1 is SGHDT and CDR2 YYEEEE. V was shortened by 10 bases and J by 0 bases, with 5 bases between the two germline ends. CDR3 DNA: TGTGCCCGGACTAGCAATCAGCCCCAGCATTTT. This translates into CARTSNQPQHF.

The V gene is TRBV14, the J gene TRBJ1-3; 9 bases are a match to TRBD1. The V segment lost 1 base and the J segment 4 bases; nucleotides outside the gene matches: 8. This CDR3 comprises 17 residues. Germline V gene lookup returns CDR1 SGHDN and CDR2 FVKESK. The CDR3 protein is CASSQAIGTGKGNTIYF. In DNA form, the CDR3 reads TGTGCCAGCAGCCAAGCGATTGGGACAGGGAAAGGAAACACCATATATTTT.

The V and J genes are TRBV4-1 and TRBJ2-1; 8 bases match TRBD1. V was pared by 3 bases and J by 2 bases, with 6 bases of the junction left unmatched. The CDR3 runs to 16 residues. Germline V gene sequence: CDR1 MGHRA, CDR2 YSYEKL. The CDR3 DNA follows: TGCGCCAGCAGCCATACCGGGACAGGTACCTACAATGAGCAGTTCTTC. Its protein is CASSHTGTGTYNEQFF.

This clone was detected only once. This chain joins TRBV18 and TRBJ2-5; no definite D call. V lost 4 bases, J lost 5 bases, and 11 bases lay in between. The CDR3 length is 13 residues. Germline V gives CDR1 KGHSH, CDR2 LQKENI. In nucleotides, the CDR3 is TGTGCCAGCTCACGCCCGACCGGGGAGACCCAGTACTTC. Its protein product is CASSRPTGETQYF.

V and J are TRBV10-1 and TRBJ2-1; 12 bases agree with TRBD2. Germline V gives CDR1 WNHNN, CDR2 SYGVQD (reference sequence). The V segment lost 4 bases and the J segment 4 bases; nucleotides outside the gene matches: 11. The CDR3 contains 18 residues. The CDR3 spells CASSGSSGTSGSYNEQFF. The CDR3 DNA is TGCGCCAGCAGTGGATCCTCCGGGACTAGCGGGTCGTACAATGAGCAGTTCTTC.